The rows below give T cell receptor beta chains drawn from one sample of a study of T cell changes during pregnancy in multiple sclerosis. The assay was immunoSEQ multiplex PCR, and TCRdb's table has in-frame clones only and misses some. The data hold over 55,000 clones, with approximately 94% observed a single time. Sequences were derived from CD8+ T cells from peripheral blood mononuclear cells, sampled in the third trimester of pregnancy. The receptors come from a female donor with multiple sclerosis, enrolled in a pregnancy study. Each CDR3 is given with its conserved first and last residue. The D gene is left open where the match is weak. A row's size may be missing; if present it is once, few, many or a size class.

D gene	V gene	CDR3 length	J gene	clone size	CDR3 protein	CDR3 DNA
.	TRBV6-1	14	TRBJ2-7	.	CASSEARVFYEQYF	TGTGCCAGCAGTGAAGCGCGGGTTTTCTACGAGCAGTACTTC
.	TRBV7-6	15	TRBJ2-7	.	CASSLAGQPSYEQYF	TGTGCCAGCAGCTTAGCCGGACAGCCCTCCTACGAGCAGTACTTC
TRBD2	TRBV27	15	TRBJ2-7	.	CASSLRGLVSYEQYF	TGTGCCAGCAGTTTAAGGGGACTAGTCTCCTACGAGCAGTACTTC
.	TRBV10-2	13	TRBJ2-7	.	CASSQSARHEQYF	TGCGCCAGCTCCCAAAGCGCACGACACGAGCAGTACTTC
.	TRBV4-1	15	TRBJ1-1	.	CASSQEIPGYTEAFF	TGCGCCAGCAGCCAAGAAATCCCAGGGTACACTGAAGCTTTCTTT
TRBD2	TRBV27	16	TRBJ2-1	.	CASSLAGGDSYNEQFF	TGTGCCAGCAGCCTAGCGGGGGGGGATTCCTACAATGAGCAGTTCTTC
TRBD1	TRBV13	15	TRBJ2-7	.	CASSAIRDRPHEQYF	TGTGCCAGCAGCGCAATCCGGGACAGGCCCCACGAGCAGTACTTC
TRBD2	TRBV9	16	TRBJ2-7	.	CASSVEGREIPYEQYF	TGTGCCAGCAGCGTAGAAGGGCGGGAGATACCCTACGAGCAGTACTTC
TRBD2	TRBV11-2	15	TRBJ2-1	.	CASSLVTGGYNEQFF	TGTGCCAGCAGCTTAGTGACGGGGGGGTACAATGAGCAGTTCTTC
.	TRBV4-1	17	TRBJ2-5	.	CASSQRTNYIEWETQYF	TGCGCCAGCAGCCAACGGACTAACTATATCGAATGGGAGACCCAGTACTTC
TRBD2	TRBV4-1	15	TRBJ2-7	.	CASSRAGTSDYEQYF	TGCGCCAGCAGCCGGGCCGGGACTAGCGACTACGAGCAGTACTTC
.	TRBV5-4	18	TRBJ1-2	.	CASSLAGARDSPNYGYTF	TGTGCCAGCAGCTTGGCCGGGGCTAGGGACTCCCCGAACTATGGCTACACCTTC
.	TRBV2	18	TRBJ1-4	.	CASIYGSGLKSANEKLFF	TGTGCCAGCATATATGGGTCGGGGTTGAAATCAGCTAATGAAAAACTGTTTTTT
TRBD2	TRBV27	13	TRBJ2-1	.	CASSPGLGNEQFF	TGTGCCAGCAGTCCAGGACTAGGCAATGAGCAGTTCTTC
TRBD1	TRBV9	14	TRBJ2-1	.	CASSPRRGGDEQFF	TGTGCCAGCAGCCCGAGGAGAGGGGGCGATGAGCAGTTCTTC
.	TRBV7-9	12	TRBJ1-2	once	CASSPDSYGYTF	TGTGCCAGCAGCCCGGACAGCTATGGCTACACCTTC
.	TRBV6-5	15	TRBJ1-2	.	CASSYQGRINYGYTF	TGTGCCAGCAGTTACCAGGGGCGAATTAACTATGGCTACACCTTC
TRBD2	TRBV27	15	TRBJ2-7	.	CASSLWAGVINEQYF	TGTGCCAGCAGTTTATGGGCGGGAGTGATTAACGAGCAGTACTTC
TRBD2	TRBV7-6	16	TRBJ2-7	.	CASSPRTSGSSYEQYF	TGTGCCAGCAGCCCAAGGACTAGCGGGAGTTCCTACGAGCAGTACTTC
TRBD1	TRBV13	16	TRBJ2-7	.	CASSANGGQGYGEQYF	TGTGCCAGCAGCGCAAATGGCGGACAGGGGTACGGCGAGCAGTACTTC
TRBD1	TRBV6-6	13	TRBJ2-7	.	CASSGQGVHEQYF	TGTGCCAGCAGTGGACAGGGGGTCCACGAGCAGTACTTC
TRBD2	TRBV5-1	18	TRBJ2-1	.	CASSPETSGSFGNNEQFF	TGCGCCAGCAGCCCCGAGACTAGCGGGAGCTTTGGAAACAATGAGCAGTTCTTC
TRBD1	TRBV9	13	TRBJ1-5	.	CASGTGYNQPQHF	TGTGCCAGCGGGACAGGCTACAATCAGCCCCAGCATTTT
.	TRBV6-1	14	TRBJ2-7	.	CASIRLADPYEQYF	TGTGCCAGCATCAGGTTAGCGGATCCATACGAGCAGTACTTC
.	TRBV4-1	16	TRBJ1-1	.	CASSQDSGGPNTEAFF	TGCGCCAGCAGCCAAGATTCGGGGGGACCGAACACTGAAGCTTTCTTT
.	TRBV7-9	14	TRBJ2-1	.	CASSSHPAIYEQFF	TGTGCCAGCAGCTCCCATCCCGCTATCTATGAGCAGTTCTTC
TRBD1	TRBV9	14	TRBJ2-3	.	CASSVGQGQDTQYF	TGTGCCAGCAGCGTGGGACAGGGGCAAGATACGCAGTATTTT
.	TRBV11-2	13	TRBJ2-7	.	CASSQTGTYEQYF	TGTGCCAGCAGCCAAACAGGAACCTACGAGCAGTACTTC
.	TRBV7-3	15	TRBJ2-5	.	CASSDIGSSSETQYF	TGTGCCAGCAGCGATATAGGGAGTTCTTCGGAGACCCAGTACTTC
TRBD1	TRBV11-2	13	TRBJ1-4	.	CASSLEGQEKLFF	TGTGCCAGCAGCTTAGAGGGACAGGAAAAACTGTTTTTT
.	TRBV27	16	TRBJ2-2	.	CASSPVQGGYTGELFF	TGTGCCAGCAGTCCCGTGCAGGGGGGCTACACCGGGGAGCTGTTTTTT
TRBD1	TRBV2	17	TRBJ1-1	few	CASSERQGYLRNTEAFF	TGTGCCAGCAGTGAGAGACAGGGATATTTGCGGAACACTGAAGCTTTCTTT